The 16 T cell receptor beta chains given below trace back to one sample, sequenced in a study of blood T cell repertoires in COVID-19 (dated by TCRdb to 2018 to 2021). Library prep was done by the immunoSEQ multiplex PCR assay. TCRdb mirrors the immuneACCESS table, restricted to in-frame sequences. Some clones are absent from its copies; in checked studies, under half trace to an unresolved V gene, and the reason for the others is unknown. The sample records about 120,000 clones, 70% to 90% of which are singletons. The top ten clones comprise 2% to 2.5% of the sample. The sample comprised peripheral blood. The origin of the receptors is a man aged 30 to 39 with acute or convalescent COVID-19.

This chain uses TRBV7-9 with TRBJ1-2; 9 bases agree with TRBD1. Germline CDR1 reads SEHNR; CDR2 reads FQNEAQ (reference sequence). The CDR3 contains 15 residues. Unmatched junction bases numbered 6, after V lost 5 bases and J lost 2 bases. Written as DNA, the CDR3 is TGTGCCAGCAGCCCCCCCGGGACAGGGAACTATGGCTACACCTTC. Protein product: CASSPPGTGNYGYTF.

The chain joins TRBV11-2 to TRBJ1-6; TRBD1 aligns across 10 bases. Looked up from germline, CDR1 is SGHAT and CDR2 is FQNNGV. This CDR3 has 18 amino acids. With V trimmed by 1 base and J by 7 bases, 10 bases remained unmatched. The DNA for the CDR3 is TGTGCCAGCAGCTTAGCCCGGGGGACGGGACAGGGGAATTCACCCCTCCACTTT. This codes for CASSLARGTGQGNSPLHF.

The chain carries TRBV5-1 and TRBJ2-1, with 9 bases lining up with TRBD2. The V gene end was trimmed by 0 bases and the J gene end by 7 bases; junction bases not matched to a gene: 5. Germline V gene sequence: CDR1 SGHRS, CDR2 YFSETQ. CDR3 length: 15 residues. As DNA, the CDR3 is TGCGCCAGCAGCTTGGCTGGCGGGGGGGCTAATGAGCAGTTCTTC. Amino acids: CASSLAGGGANEQFF. Combining the CDR3 with reference TRBV5-1 and TRBJ2-1 gives the whole variable domain KAGVTQTPRYLIKTRGQQVTLSCSPISGHRSVSWYQQTPGQGLQFLFEYFSETQRNKGNFPGRFSGRQFSNSRSEMNVSTLELGDSALYLCASSLAGGGANEQFFGPGTRLTVL.

The chain carries TRBV27 and TRBJ2-5, with 11 bases that match TRBD2. Germline loops: CDR1 MNHEY, CDR2 SMNVEV (reference sequence). The CDR3 sequence is 15 residues long. V gave up 5 bases and J gave up 4 bases; unmatched junction bases: 6. The CDR3 DNA follows: TGTGCCAGCAGTCCACGACTAGCGGGGACAGAGACCCAGTACTTC. It encodes CASSPRLAGTETQYF.

This chain joins TRBV10-3 and TRBJ1-4; D is perhaps TRBD1 (5 bases). Germline V gene sequence: CDR1 ENHRY, CDR2 SYGVKD. The CDR3 extends over 14 amino acids. V lost 6 bases and J lost 6, with 14 bases in between. The DNA of the CDR3 is TGTGCCATCAGGAAGACGGGGGGGGATGAAAAACTGTTTTTT. Amino acid sequence: CAIRKTGGDEKLFF.

This clone was seen a single time. The CDR3 here is CARSFKGLAGLSYEQYV. The CDR3 nucleotides read TGTGCCAGAAGCTTTAAAGGACTAGCGGGCCTCTCCTACGAGCAGTACGTC. The genes are TRBV5-3 and TRBJ2-7, with TRBD2 identical over 11 bases. TRBV5-3 is labeled an ORF, and its function is uncertain. With 2 bases clipped from V and 0 bases from J, the junction kept 7 bases outside the gene matches. This CDR3 comprises 17 residues.

The CDR3 region is CASSMDRADGYTF. The CDR3 DNA follows: TGTGCCAGTAGTATGGACAGGGCGGATGGCTACACCTTC. V and J are TRBV19 and TRBJ1-2; 8 bases match TRBD1. Germline V lookup: CDR1 LNHDA, CDR2 SQIVND (reference sequence). Trimming at V came to 3 bases and at J to 6 bases, leaving 3 bases not matched to a gene. This CDR3 has 13 amino acids.

The chain is built from TRBV7-6 and TRBJ1-5; 9 bases agree with TRBD1. With 5 bases clipped from V and 4 bases from J, the junction kept 6 bases outside the gene matches. CDR1 SGHVS and CDR2 FNYEAQ come from the germline V gene. The CDR3 runs 15 residues. CDR3: CASSLLTGGNQPQHF. The CDR3 region has the DNA TGTGCCAGCAGCCTCCTGACAGGGGGGAATCAGCCCCAGCATTTT. Using reference TRBV7-6 and TRBJ1-5 for the parts outside the CDR3, the full variable domain is GAGVSQSPRYKVTKRGQDVALRCDPISGHVSLYWYRQALGQGPEFLTYFNYEAQQDKSGLPNDRFSAERPEGSISTLTIQRTEQRDSAMYRCASSLLTGGNQPQHFGDGTRLSIL.

V is TRBV7-9 and J is TRBJ1-5; D not certain. The CDR3 totals 17 residues. V lost 4 bases to trimming and J lost 6 bases, with 22 bases between them. Germline V lookup: CDR1 SEHNR, CDR2 FQNEAQ (reference sequence). CDR3 DNA: TGTGCCAGCAGCTCGTCTCAGGTTGGGGAGGTGGGTCAGCCCCAGCATTTT. It is translated as CASSSSQVGEVGQPQHF.

This rearrangement joins TRBV18 to TRBJ2-5; a possible D gene is TRBD2 (5 bases). The CDR3 totals 14 residues. With 0 bases removed from V and 9 bases from J, the gap between germline ends came to 14 bases. Per the germline V gene, CDR1 is KGHSH and CDR2 is LQKENI. This CDR3 is CASSPPTNPGAQYF. CDR3 coding DNA: TGTGCCAGCTCACCACCGACAAATCCCGGGGCCCAGTACTTC.

The rearrangement joins TRBV18 to TRBJ1-1; 7 bases are a match to TRBD1. Germline assignment: CDR1 KGHSH and CDR2 LQKENI. This CDR3 has 11 residues. V shed 4 bases and J 10 bases; nucleotides not matched to a gene: 3. The CDR3 here is CASSLRGAAFF. The CDR3 DNA reads as TGTGCCAGCTCACTCAGGGGGGCAGCTTTCTTT.

The chain recombines TRBV6-5 with TRBJ1-2; 7 positions agree with TRBD1. Trimming removed 6 bases from V and 7 bases from J; junction bases left unmatched: 11. CDR3 length: 14 amino acids. In germline, CDR1 is MNHEY, CDR2 SVGAGI. The DNA of the CDR3 is TGTGCCAGCAGCCAAGGACAGGACCACAGTGGCTACACCTTC. Translating it yields CASSQGQDHSGYTF.

The rearrangement uses TRBV4-3 and TRBJ1-4; perhaps TRBD1 as D (6 bases). This CDR3 has 15 residues. V was trimmed by 0 bases and J by 8 bases, leaving 13 bases between them. Germline V gene data show CDR1 as LGHNA and CDR2 as YSLEER. Here the CDR3 reads CASSQDGGSYEKLFF. Here the CDR3 DNA reads TGCGCCAGCAGCCAAGATGGGGGCTCCTACGAAAAACTGTTTTTT.

The chain has TRBV1 and TRBJ2-1; TRBD2, the table's D call, was not compared with the DNA. TRBV1 is given as a pseudogene. There are 18 residues in the CDR3. The CDR3 coding sequence is TGCACCAGCAGCCAGGCGAGCGGGATCCCCAACTCCTACAATGAGCAGTTCTTC. This gives the protein CTSSQASGIPNSYNEQFF.

The chain carries TRBV30 and TRBJ2-1; weak D call: TRBD2 (5 bases). The CDR3 covers 15 residues. V gave up 0 bases and J gave up 9 bases, with 18 bases separating them. Germline V gene sequence: CDR1 GTSNPN, CDR2 SVGIG (reference sequence). As DNA, the CDR3 is TGTGCCTGGAGTGTACTTGAGGGAGTATTCTCTGAGCAGTTCTTC. Residues: CAWSVLEGVFSEQFF.

This chain uses TRBV27 with TRBJ1-1; 8 positions agree with TRBD1. Germline lookup yields CDR1 MNHEY and CDR2 SMNVEV (reference sequence). The CDR3 loop spans 15 amino acids. V lost 4 bases and J lost 10; bases outside the gene matches: 14. The CDR3 bases are TGTGCCAGCAGTTCCTTGGACAGGGTACGGGTAGGAGCTTTCTTT. Its protein is CASSSLDRVRVGAFF.